This TCR beta chain derives from a study of T cells after yellow fever vaccination. In the study overall: Fractions containing few cells were prepared with SMART-Seq v4 Ultra Low Input.

This clonotype has more than one count but fewer than ten. Its antigen is unidentified. Study results and caveats: Just a small share of clonotypes turned up in the CD4 compartment as well as the CD8 compartment. Abundant contaminating clonotypes from the bulk population could appear in FACS-sorted repertoires.

CDR3 length: 12 residues. V lost 6 bases and J 8 bases, leaving 10 bases between the germline ends. The 5'RACE template-switching step produced TCR cDNA and added a universal primer site and UMIs. TCRdb itself ran the 5' RACE reads through MiXCR, one entry per CDR3 protein. The data contain roughly 520,000 distinct CDR3 sequences, just over 20% of them seen just once; the ten biggest clones take up 15% to 20%. The receptor was derived from a man younger than 35 who received the YFV17D yellow fever vaccine. The sequences come from PBMCs, collected 21 days after the first yellow fever vaccination. The genes are TRBV12-3 or TRBV12-4 and TRBJ2-2, with D unresolved. The CDR3 DNA is TGTGCCAGCAGGGAGAGTTTGGGGGAGCTGTTTTTT. The encoded protein is CASRESLGELFF.